What follows are 30 T cell receptor beta chains derived from one specimen sequenced in a study of OX40 agonist ivuxolimab in advanced cancers. The data were produced by immunoSEQ multiplex PCR, yet TCRdb's version contains in-frame clones alone and is incomplete. Of 45,000 to 50,000 clones listed, approximately 89% are singletons. Source: CD4+ or CD8+ T cells sorted from blood, taken in a trial of the OX40 agonist ivuxolimab. These receptor sequences come from an adult with an advanced solid tumor such as melanoma, head and neck, liver or kidney cancer.

The chain links TRBV7-9 to TRBJ1-3; a weak D match, TRBD1 (5 bases). The CDR3 spans 16 residues. Germline V CDR1 and CDR2: SEHNR, FQNEAQ (reference sequence). The V and J ends lost 7 bases and 4 bases respectively, with 20 bases between them. CDR3 coding DNA: TGTGCCAGCAACCCCTCCGACAGCACGCGAGGAAACACCATATATTTT. It yields the protein CASNPSDSTRGNTIYF.

V and J are TRBV5-8 and TRBJ1-1; perhaps TRBD1 as D (5 bases). This CDR3 is 11 amino acids long. Germline V gene data show CDR1 as SGHTS and CDR2 as YDEGEE. The ends were cut back, 7 bases at V and 5 bases at J, with 9 bases in the middle. The CDR3 loop reads CASRGGTEAFF. The CDR3 DNA reads TGTGCCAGCCGGGGGGGGACTGAAGCTTTCTTT. Full variable domain (rest looked up from reference TRBV5-8 and TRBJ1-1): EAGVTQSPTHLIKTRGQQATLRCSPISGHTSVYWYQQALGLGLQFLLWYDEGEERNRGNFPPRFSGRQFPNYSSELNVNALELEDSALYLCASRGGTEAFFGQGTRLTVV.

This chain links TRBV27 with TRBJ2-1, with 9 bases lining up with TRBD1. V lost 6 bases to trimming and J lost 8 bases; unmatched junction nucleotides: 8. Germline V gene sequence: CDR1 MNHEY, CDR2 SMNVEV (reference sequence). The CDR3 is 14 amino acids. This CDR3 reads CASRAGTGLYEQFF. DNA for the CDR3: TGTGCCAGCAGAGCCGGGACAGGGTTGTATGAGCAGTTCTTC.

In this sample, this clone turned up once. V and J are TRBV28 and TRBJ1-1; TRBD1 matches at 7 bases. The length of the CDR3 is 13 residues. V shed 7 bases, J shed 2 bases, and the junction held 4 bases outside the gene matches. Germline values: CDR1 MDHEN, CDR2 SYDVKM. The CDR3: CASIGTANTEAFF. The CDR3 region has the DNA TGTGCCAGCATTGGGACAGCAAACACTGAAGCTTTCTTT.

The V call is TRBV2, the J call TRBJ2-2, with D unresolved. The CDR3 contains 14 residues. CDR1 is SNHLY, CDR2 FYNNEI, per germline. Trimming shortened V by 9 bases and J by 0 bases, and 11 bases separated the two germline ends. CDR3 in DNA: TGTGCCAGACCTAAAAGCGCGAACACCGGGGAGCTGTTTTTT. Encoded protein: CARPKSANTGELFF.

The J gene is TRBJ1-4, the V gene TRBV10-3, with a weak D call TRBD1 (5 bases). V dropped 2 bases and J dropped 8 bases, with 15 bases sitting between them. Germline V gene data show CDR1 as ENHRY and CDR2 as SYGVKD. The CDR3 runs 15 residues. For the CDR3, the DNA is TGTGCCATCAGTGAGACGCAGGGAGGTGGGGAAAAACTGTTTTTT. Translating gives CAISETQGGGEKLFF.

This chain connects TRBV19 to TRBJ1-1, with 7 bases identical to TRBD1. CDR3 length: 13 amino acids. Germline loops: CDR1 LNHDA, CDR2 SQIVND (reference sequence). The ends lost 8 bases at V and 0 bases at J; junction bases unmatched: 3. Here the CDR3 DNA reads TGTGCCAGTGGGACAGCCATGAACACTGAAGCTTTCTTT. Its protein is CASGTAMNTEAFF.

The chain joins TRBV29-1 to TRBJ2-1, with D unclear. The V and J ends lost 7 bases and 2 bases respectively, with 12 bases between them. CDR3 length: 13 amino acids. Per germline, CDR1 SQVTM and CDR2 ANQGSEA. CDR3 nucleotide sequence: TGCAGCGGTTTTGGAGCTACCTACAATGAGCAGTTCTTC. Translation gives CSGFGATYNEQFF.

The genes are TRBV5-1 and TRBJ2-4; 9 bases fit TRBD1. Germline V CDR1 and CDR2: SGHRS, YFSETQ. This CDR3 region has 18 residues. V shed 0 bases and J 2 bases; nucleotides not matched to a gene: 9. CDR3 loop: CASSLAAPGTGPKNIQYF. CDR3 nucleotide sequence: TGCGCCAGCAGCTTGGCGGCCCCCGGGACAGGGCCCAAAAACATTCAGTACTTC.

This clone was observed a single time. The chain is built from TRBV7-9 and TRBJ2-5, with 10 bases fitting TRBD1. Losses at the gene ends were 4 bases for V and 3 bases for J; bases not matched to a gene: 2. The CDR3 consists of 14 residues. Germline V gene lookup returns CDR1 SEHNR and CDR2 FQNEAQ (reference sequence). The CDR3 DNA reads as TGTGCCAGCAGCTGGGGACAGGGGAAAGAGACCCAGTACTTC. Amino acid sequence: CASSWGQGKETQYF.

The V call is TRBV27, the J call TRBJ2-7; no firm D call. This CDR3 contains 12 residues. CDR1 is MNHEY and CDR2 is SMNVEV in the germline V gene (reference sequence). The ends were cut back, 5 bases at V and 2 bases at J, with 7 bases in the middle. CDR3 region: CASSPGPYEQYF. The CDR3 nucleotides are TGTGCCAGCAGTCCCGGTCCCTACGAGCAGTACTTC.

The chain employs TRBV6-9 and TRBJ1-5; 7 bases match TRBD1. The germline CDR1 and CDR2 sequences are MNHGY and SVAAGI. CDR3 length: 15 residues. J lost 6 bases, V lost 4 bases, and 9 bases had no gene match. The CDR3 nucleotides read TGTGCCAGCAGTTCCACCGACAGGGTGGCTCAGCCCCAGCATTTT. Its translation: CASSSTDRVAQPQHF.

This sequence joins TRBV11-2 and TRBJ2-5; 8 bases agree with TRBD2. The CDR3 contains 13 residues. CDR1 is SGHAT and CDR2 is FQNNGV in the germline V gene. J was trimmed by 4 bases and V by 5 bases; bases with no gene match: 3. The CDR3 nucleotides are TGTGCCAGCAGCGGACTAGCTGTAGAGACCCAGTACTTC. It specifies CASSGLAVETQYF.

The rearrangement uses TRBV19 and TRBJ2-7; 9 nucleotides agree with TRBD1. Germline CDR1 and CDR2: LNHDA and SQIVND (reference sequence). The CDR3 spans 16 residues. J was trimmed by 3 bases and V by 6 bases; bases with no gene match: 12. Here the CDR3 reads CASREGQGGSGYEQYV. The CDR3 bases are TGTGCCAGTAGAGAGGGACAGGGAGGTTCGGGCTACGAGCAGTACGTC.

This chain links TRBV29-1 with TRBJ2-7, with D uncertain. CDR3 length: 11 amino acids. The V end lost 6 bases, the J end lost 0 bases, and 6 bases lay between the germline ends. Per the germline V gene, CDR1 is SQVTM and CDR2 is ANQGSEA. This CDR3 is CSVLSSYEQYF. The CDR3 nucleotides are TGCAGCGTCCTTAGCTCCTACGAGCAGTACTTC.

This sequence joins TRBV4-2 and TRBJ2-5, with 8 bases identical to TRBD2. The CDR3 extends over 17 amino acids. Losses at the gene ends were 2 bases for V and 5 bases for J; bases not matched to a gene: 13. Germline lookup yields CDR1 LGHNA and CDR2 YNFKEQ. CDR3 protein: CASSQQWTGGAVETQYF. CDR3 bases: TGTGCCAGCAGCCAACAGTGGACCGGGGGGGCCGTTGAGACCCAGTACTTC.

This chain connects TRBV4-3 to TRBJ2-2; D remains unclear. The V gene lost 0 bases and the J gene lost 4 bases, with 9 bases spanning the gap. The V gene's germline CDR1 is LGHNA and CDR2 YSLEER. CDR3 length equals 15 residues. The CDR3 DNA reads as TGCGCCAGCAGCCAAGACGAACAGCCCACCGGGGAGCTGTTTTTT. It encodes CASSQDEQPTGELFF.

The chain combines TRBV7-8 with TRBJ1-4; a possible D gene is TRBD1 (6 bases). V lost 5 bases to trimming and J lost 8 bases, with 15 bases between them. This CDR3 has 14 amino acids. Looked up from germline, CDR1 is SGHVS and CDR2 is FQNEAQ. CDR3 sequence: CASSPPDRQEKLFF. The CDR3 nucleotides read TGTGCCAGCAGCCCTCCGGACAGACAAGAAAAACTGTTTTTT.

V usage is TRBV9 and J usage is TRBJ2-3, with 8 bases lining up with TRBD2. The CDR3 consists of 15 residues. Germline V gene sequence: CDR1 SGDLS, CDR2 YYNGEE. Trimming cost V 1 base and J 0 bases; bases outside gene matches: 1. CDR3 nucleotide sequence: TGTGCCAGCAGCGTATTAGCGGGGAGCACAGATACGCAGTATTTT. Protein sequence: CASSVLAGSTDTQYF.

Details on this clone: Other DNA sequences from this sample encode an identical CDR3 as well. This chain joins TRBV7-2 and TRBJ2-1; D uncertain. The V and J ends lost 1 base and 4 bases respectively, with 11 bases between them. CDR3 length: 15 residues. In germline, CDR1 is SGHTA, CDR2 FQGNSA. CDR3 bases: TGTGCCAGCAGCTTAGGCGCAGATCAATACAATGAGCAGTTCTTC. Translating gives CASSLGADQYNEQFF. Full variable domain (rest looked up from reference TRBV7-2 and TRBJ2-1): GAGVSQSPSNKVTEKGKDVELRCDPISGHTALYWYRQSLGQGLEFLIYFQGNSAPDKSGLPSDRFSAERTGGSVSTLTIQRTQQEDSAVYLCASSLGADQYNEQFFGPGTRLTVL.

This clone turned up a few times. The chain links TRBV27 to TRBJ2-5; 7 nucleotides agree with TRBD1. The CDR3 runs to 13 residues. Germline assignment: CDR1 MNHEY and CDR2 SMNVEV (reference sequence). Trimming took 2 bases from V and 9 from J; bases not matched to a gene: 6. CDR3 sequence: CASSLEKTGPQYF. The DNA of the CDR3 is TGTGCCAGCAGTTTAGAGAAGACAGGGCCCCAGTACTTC.

The chain recombines TRBV7-2 with TRBJ2-7; a weak D match, TRBD1 (6 bases). This CDR3 region has 15 residues. The germline V gene encodes CDR1 SGHTA and CDR2 FQGNSA. The germline V and J ends were trimmed by 5 bases and 7 bases, with 21 bases remaining between them. The CDR3 loop is CASSPNQGFSEEQYF. The CDR3 DNA is TGTGCCAGCAGCCCGAACCAGGGGTTTAGTGAGGAGCAGTACTTC.

This rearrangement joins TRBV7-6 to TRBJ2-2; TRBD2 matches at 10 bases. CDR3 length: 18 amino acids. Germline V gene data show CDR1 as SGHVS and CDR2 as FNYEAQ. V was pared by 5 bases and J by 0 bases, with 9 bases of the junction left unmatched. This CDR3 reads CASSPLVGLAANTGELFF. As DNA, the CDR3 is TGTGCCAGCAGCCCGCTTGTAGGACTAGCGGCGAACACCGGGGAGCTGTTTTTT. The full variable domain, with the rest looked up from reference TRBV7-6 and TRBJ2-2, is GAGVSQSPRYKVTKRGQDVALRCDPISGHVSLYWYRQALGQGPEFLTYFNYEAQQDKSGLPNDRFSAERPEGSISTLTIQRTEQRDSAMYRCASSPLVGLAANTGELFFGEGSRLTVL.

Worth noting for this clone: Other DNA variants within this sample encode the same CDR3. This chain links TRBV11-2 with TRBJ1-1, with D hard to call. The ends were cut back, 3 bases at V and 0 bases at J, with 5 bases in the middle. CDR3 length: 13 residues. Germline V gives CDR1 SGHAT, CDR2 FQNNGV. The CDR3 spells CASSFGLNTEAFF. CDR3 sequence (DNA): TGTGCCAGCAGCTTTGGGTTGAACACTGAAGCTTTCTTT.

Written as DNA, the CDR3 is TGTGCCAGCAGCCCGAGGATCGTCGTGAACACTGAAGCTTTCTTT. Protein sequence: CASSPRIVVNTEAFF. The V gene is TRBV9, the J gene TRBJ1-1; no firm D call. This CDR3 is 15 amino acids long. Between the trimmed V and J ends, which lost 4 bases and 0 bases, there was a span of 13 bases. Per the germline V gene, CDR1 is SGDLS and CDR2 is YYNGEE. Drawing the rest from reference TRBV9 and TRBJ1-1, the complete variable domain is DSGVTQTPKHLITATGQRVTLRCSPRSGDLSVYWYQQSLDQGLQFLIQYYNGEERAKGNILERFSAQQFPDLHSELNLSSLELGDSALYFCASSPRIVVNTEAFFGQGTRLTVV.

There are a few counts of this clone. V and J are TRBV19 and TRBJ1-1; D is uncertain. The V end was cut by 3 bases, the J end by 3 bases, with 5 bases between. The germline gives CDR1 LNHDA, CDR2 SQIVND (reference sequence). CDR3 length: 12 amino acids. The CDR3: CASSIGYTEAFF. In DNA, the CDR3 is TGTGCCAGTAGTATCGGGTACACTGAAGCTTTCTTT.

This chain links TRBV4-3 with TRBJ2-7; 8 bases map to TRBD2. Germline V lookup: CDR1 LGHNA, CDR2 YSLEER. V lost 4 bases and J lost 1; bases outside the gene matches: 6. CDR3 length equals 15 residues. CDR3 sequence (DNA): TGCGCCAGCAGCCCCGGACTAGCTGATTCCTACGAGCAGTACTTC. This gives the protein CASSPGLADSYEQYF.

V is TRBV5-4 and J is TRBJ1-1; D is perhaps TRBD1 (5 bases). The CDR3 runs 15 residues. Germline V CDR1 and CDR2: SGHNT, YYREEE (reference sequence). Trimming removed 4 bases at V and 2 bases at J, with 15 bases between. The CDR3 spells CASSGPGTSNTEAFF. CDR3 nucleotides: TGTGCCAGCAGCGGACCCGGGACTTCTAACACTGAAGCTTTCTTT. Based on the CDR3 plus reference TRBV5-4 and TRBJ1-1, the full variable domain is ETGVTQSPTHLIKTRGQQVTLRCSSQSGHNTVSWYQQALGQGPQFIFQYYREEENGRGNFPPRFSGLQFPNYSSELNVNALELDDSALYLCASSGPGTSNTEAFFGQGTRLTVV.

The rearrangement uses TRBV2 and TRBJ2-7; perhaps TRBD1 as D (7 bases). The CDR3 totals 13 residues. Deletions cut 4 bases from V and 6 bases from J, with 13 bases between. CDR1 and CDR2 (germline): SNHLY, FYNNEI. The CDR3 nucleotides read TGTGCCAGCAGTGTGGAGGGGGCGAGCGAGCAGTACGTC. Protein: CASSVEGASEQYV.

The rearrangement joins TRBV11-2 to TRBJ2-3; D is uncertain. There are 13 residues in the CDR3. Germline CDR1 SGHAT, CDR2 FQNNGV. V lost 5 bases, J lost 4 bases, and 10 bases lay in between. DNA for the CDR3: TGTGCCAGCAGCCCCCCAAACGCAGATACGCAGTATTTT. Amino acid sequence: CASSPPNADTQYF.